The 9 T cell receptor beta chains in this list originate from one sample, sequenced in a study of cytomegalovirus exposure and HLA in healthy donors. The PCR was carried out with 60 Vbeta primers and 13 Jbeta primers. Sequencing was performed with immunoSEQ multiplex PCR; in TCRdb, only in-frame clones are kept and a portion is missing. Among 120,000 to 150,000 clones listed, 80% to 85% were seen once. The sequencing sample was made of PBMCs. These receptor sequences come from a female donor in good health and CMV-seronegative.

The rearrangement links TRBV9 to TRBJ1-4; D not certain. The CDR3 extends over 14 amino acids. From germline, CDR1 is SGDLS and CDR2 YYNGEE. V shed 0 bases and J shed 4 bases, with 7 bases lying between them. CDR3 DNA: TGTGCCAGCAGCGTAGACGGCGGTAATGAAAAACTGTTTTTT. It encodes CASSVDGGNEKLFF.

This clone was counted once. CDR3 residues: CASSLGQEAREQYF. The CDR3 bases are TGTGCCAGCAGCTTAGGGCAGGAGGCTCGAGAGCAGTACTTC. This chain connects TRBV7-6 to TRBJ2-7, with D possibly being TRBD2 (5 bases). V shed 1 base and J shed 7 bases, with 14 bases lying between them. Germline V CDR1 and CDR2: SGHVS, FNYEAQ. The CDR3 has 14 residues.

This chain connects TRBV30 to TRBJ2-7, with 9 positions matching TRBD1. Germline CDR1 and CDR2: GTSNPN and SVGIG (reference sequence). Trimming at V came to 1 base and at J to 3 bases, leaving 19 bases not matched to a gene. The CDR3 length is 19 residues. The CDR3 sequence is CAWSGRGTGTGTWGYEQYF. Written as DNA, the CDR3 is TGTGCCTGGAGTGGACGAGGGACAGGGACGGGGACTTGGGGCTACGAGCAGTACTTC.

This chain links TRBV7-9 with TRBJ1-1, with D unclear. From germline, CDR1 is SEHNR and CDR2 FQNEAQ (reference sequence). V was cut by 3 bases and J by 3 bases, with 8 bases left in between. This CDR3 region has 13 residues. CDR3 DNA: TGTGCCAGCAGCTTGGGCCTGTACACTGAAGCTTTCTTT. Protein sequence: CASSLGLYTEAFF. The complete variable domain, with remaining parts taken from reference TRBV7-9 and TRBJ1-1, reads DTGVSQNPRHKITKRGQNVTFRCDPISEHNRLYWYRQTLGQGPEFLTYFQNEAQLEKSRLLSDRFSAERPKGSFSTLEIQRTEQGDSAMYLCASSLGLYTEAFFGQGTRLTVV.

CDR3 DNA: TGCGCCAGCAGCTTTGGACTAGCGGGAGAGGCAGATACGCAGTATTTT. Translation gives CASSFGLAGEADTQYF. The chain links TRBV5-1 to TRBJ2-3, with 13 nucleotides matching TRBD2. Per the germline V gene, CDR1 is SGHRS and CDR2 is YFSETQ. The CDR3 runs 16 residues. The ends lost 2 bases at V and 4 bases at J; junction bases unmatched: 4. Full variable domain (rest looked up from reference TRBV5-1 and TRBJ2-3): KAGVTQTPRYLIKTRGQQVTLSCSPISGHRSVSWYQQTPGQGLQFLFEYFSETQRNKGNFPGRFSGRQFSNSRSEMNVSTLELGDSALYLCASSFGLAGEADTQYFGPGTRLTVL.

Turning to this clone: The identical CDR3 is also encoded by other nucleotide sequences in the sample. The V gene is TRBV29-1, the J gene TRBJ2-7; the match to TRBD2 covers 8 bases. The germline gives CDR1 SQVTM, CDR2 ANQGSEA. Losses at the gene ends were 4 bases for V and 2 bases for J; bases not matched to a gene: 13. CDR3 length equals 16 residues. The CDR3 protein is CSVAGTSGRRAYEQYF. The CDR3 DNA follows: TGCAGCGTTGCCGGGACCAGCGGGAGAAGGGCCTACGAGCAGTACTTC.

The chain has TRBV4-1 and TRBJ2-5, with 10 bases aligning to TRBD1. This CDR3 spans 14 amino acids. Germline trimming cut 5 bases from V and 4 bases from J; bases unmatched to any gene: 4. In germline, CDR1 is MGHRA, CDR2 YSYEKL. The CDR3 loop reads CASSEGQGLETQYF. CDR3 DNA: TGCGCCAGCAGCGAGGGACAGGGGCTAGAGACCCAGTACTTC.

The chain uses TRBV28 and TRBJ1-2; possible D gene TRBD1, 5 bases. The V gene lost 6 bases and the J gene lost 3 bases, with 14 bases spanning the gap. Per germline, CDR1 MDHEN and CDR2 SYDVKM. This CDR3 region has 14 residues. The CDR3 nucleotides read TGTGCCAGCAGCCGAAGGGGTTTGGACTATGGCTACACCTTC. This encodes CASSRRGLDYGYTF.

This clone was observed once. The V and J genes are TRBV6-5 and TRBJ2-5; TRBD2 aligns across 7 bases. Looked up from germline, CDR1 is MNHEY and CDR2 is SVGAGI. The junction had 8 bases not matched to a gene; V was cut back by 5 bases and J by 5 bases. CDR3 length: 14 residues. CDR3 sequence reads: CASSPEWGGETQYF. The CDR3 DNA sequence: TGTGCCAGCAGTCCTGAGTGGGGGGGTGAGACCCAGTACTTC.